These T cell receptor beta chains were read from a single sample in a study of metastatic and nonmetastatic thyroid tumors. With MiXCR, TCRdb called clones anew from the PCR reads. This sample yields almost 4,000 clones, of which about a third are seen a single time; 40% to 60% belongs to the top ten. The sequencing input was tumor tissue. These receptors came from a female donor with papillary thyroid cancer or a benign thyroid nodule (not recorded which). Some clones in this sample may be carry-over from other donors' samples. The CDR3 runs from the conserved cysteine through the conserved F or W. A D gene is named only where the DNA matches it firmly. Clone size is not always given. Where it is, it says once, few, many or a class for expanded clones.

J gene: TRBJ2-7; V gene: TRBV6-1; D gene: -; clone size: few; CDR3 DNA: TGTGCCAGCAGTGCAAGGAGGACTACCGCATACGAGCAGTACTTC; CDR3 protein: CASSARRTTAYEQYF
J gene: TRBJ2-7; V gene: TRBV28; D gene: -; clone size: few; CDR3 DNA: TGTGCCAGCAGTACCCCGAGATGGGTCCGCGCCTACGAGCAGTACTTC; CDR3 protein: CASSTPRWVRAYEQYF
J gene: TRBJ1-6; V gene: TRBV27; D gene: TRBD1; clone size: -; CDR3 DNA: TGTGCCAGCAGTTTCCGGCTCACAGGGGGCCATAATTCACCCCTCCACTTT; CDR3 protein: CASSFRLTGGHNSPLHF
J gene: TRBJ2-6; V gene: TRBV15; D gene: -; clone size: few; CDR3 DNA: TGTGCCACCATCCGCGCTGGGGCCAACGTCCTGACTTTC; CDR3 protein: CATIRAGANVLTF
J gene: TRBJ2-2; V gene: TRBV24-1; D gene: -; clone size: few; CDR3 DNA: TGTGCCACCAGTGATCAAGGGACGGGAAACACCGGGGAGCTGTTTTTT; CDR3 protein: CATSDQGTGNTGELFF
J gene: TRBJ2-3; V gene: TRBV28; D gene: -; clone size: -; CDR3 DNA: TGTGCCCTAGGGGGAACGGATACGCAGTATTTT; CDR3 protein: CALGGTDTQYF
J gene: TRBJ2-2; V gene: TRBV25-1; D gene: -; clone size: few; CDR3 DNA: TGTGCCAGCAGCTCGACTACCACGAACACCGGGGAGCTGTTTTTT; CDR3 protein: CASSSTTTNTGELFF
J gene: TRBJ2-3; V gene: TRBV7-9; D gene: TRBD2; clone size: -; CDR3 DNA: TGTGCCAGCAGCTTAGTAGCGGGAGGAGATACGCAGTATTTT; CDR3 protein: CASSLVAGGDTQYF
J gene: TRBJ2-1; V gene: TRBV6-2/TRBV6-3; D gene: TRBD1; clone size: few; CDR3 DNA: TGTGCCAGCAGGACGGGACAGGGGTACAATGAGCAGTTCTTC; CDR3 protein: CASRTGQGYNEQFF
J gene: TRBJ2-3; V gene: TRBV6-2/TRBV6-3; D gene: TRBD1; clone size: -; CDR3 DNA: TGTGCCAGCAGTTACCTTACAGGGGGCGCAGAAGATACGCAGTATTTT; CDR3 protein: CASSYLTGGAEDTQYF
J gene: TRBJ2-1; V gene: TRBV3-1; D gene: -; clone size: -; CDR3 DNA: TGTGCCAGCAGCCAAGAAAGGGGGGTTCCTAGCGGTTACAATGAGCAGTTCTTC; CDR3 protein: CASSQERGVPSGYNEQFF
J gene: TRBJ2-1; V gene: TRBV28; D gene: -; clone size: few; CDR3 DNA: TGTGCCAGCAGTTTATACCAGGAGGGCGCGGGGTTCTTC; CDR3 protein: CASSLYQEGAGFF
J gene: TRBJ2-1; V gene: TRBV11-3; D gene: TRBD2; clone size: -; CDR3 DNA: TGTGCCAGCCGGACTAGCGGCTACAATGAGCAGTTCTTC; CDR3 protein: CASRTSGYNEQFF
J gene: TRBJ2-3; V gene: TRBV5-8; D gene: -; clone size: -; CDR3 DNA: TGTGCCAGCAGCTTAGATTTGGAGACAGATACGCAGTATTTT; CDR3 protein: CASSLDLETDTQYF
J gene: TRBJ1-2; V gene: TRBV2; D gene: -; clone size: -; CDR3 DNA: TGTGCCAGCAGGGCGGACGGACCCTATGGCTACACCTTC; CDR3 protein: CASRADGPYGYTF
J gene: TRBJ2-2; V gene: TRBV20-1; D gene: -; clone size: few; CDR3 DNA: TGCAGTGCTAGAGATAGTACAGACCGAGAAGGGGAGCTGTTTTTT; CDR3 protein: CSARDSTDREGELFF
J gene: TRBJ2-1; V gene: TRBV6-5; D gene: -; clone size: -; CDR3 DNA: TGTGCCAGCAGTTACGAGGAGCGGGCAGCCTACAATGAGCAGTTCTTC; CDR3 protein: CASSYEERAAYNEQFF
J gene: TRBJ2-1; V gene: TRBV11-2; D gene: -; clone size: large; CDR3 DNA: TGTGCCAGCAGCTTATCAAGTCTCAATGAGCAGTTCTTC; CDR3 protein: CASSLSSLNEQFF
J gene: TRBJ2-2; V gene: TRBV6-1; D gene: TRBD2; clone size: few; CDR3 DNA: TGTGCCAGCAGCCTCAGCGGGAGATCCGGGGAGCTGTTTTTT; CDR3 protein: CASSLSGRSGELFF
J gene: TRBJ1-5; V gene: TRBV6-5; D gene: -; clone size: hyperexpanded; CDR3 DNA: TGTGCCAGCAGTTACTCGAATTGGGGGGGCCGCCCCATATGGCCCCAGCATTTT; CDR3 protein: CASSYSNWGGRPIWPQHF
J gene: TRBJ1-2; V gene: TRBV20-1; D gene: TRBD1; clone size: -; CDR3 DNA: TGCAGTGCTAGAGGGCCAGGGGGTGACTATGGCTACACCTTC; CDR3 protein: CSARGPGGDYGYTF
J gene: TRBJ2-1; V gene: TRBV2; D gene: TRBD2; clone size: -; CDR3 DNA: TGTGCCAGCAGTGCCCGACTAGCGGGAGGTGGGACTTCCTACAATGAGCAGTTCTTC; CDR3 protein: CASSARLAGGGTSYNEQFF
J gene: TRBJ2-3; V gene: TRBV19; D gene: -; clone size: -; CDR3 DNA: TGTGCCAGTAGGGGGCGGGACACAGATACGCAGTATTTT; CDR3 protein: CASRGRDTDTQYF
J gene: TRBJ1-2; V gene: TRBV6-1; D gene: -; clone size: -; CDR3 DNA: TGTGCCAGCAGTGAAGGCGTAGGGGCCCTGAACTATGGCTACACCTTC; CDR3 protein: CASSEGVGALNYGYTF
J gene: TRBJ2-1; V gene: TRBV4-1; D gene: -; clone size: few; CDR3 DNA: TGCGCCAGCAGCCAAGATTGGACCAACGCCTACAATGAGCAGTTCTTC; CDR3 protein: CASSQDWTNAYNEQFF
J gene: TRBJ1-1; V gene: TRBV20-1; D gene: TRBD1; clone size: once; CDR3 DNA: TGCAGTGCTAGTCCGGACAGGACGAGCCCCGAAGCTTTCTTT; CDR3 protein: CSASPDRTSPEAFF
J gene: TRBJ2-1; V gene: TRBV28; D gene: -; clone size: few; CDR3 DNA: TGTGCCAGCAGTTTGGCTGGGAGGGAGCAGTTCTTC; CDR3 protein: CASSLAGREQFF
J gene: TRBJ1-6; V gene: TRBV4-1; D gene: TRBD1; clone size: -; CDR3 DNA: TGCGCCAGCAGCCAAGATTGGGGGACAGTACCCAATTCACCCCTCCACTTT; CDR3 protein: CASSQDWGTVPNSPLHF
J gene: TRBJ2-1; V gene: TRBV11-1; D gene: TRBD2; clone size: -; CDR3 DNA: TGTGCCAGCAGCCCACCTAGGACTAGGACGAGTGAGCAGTTCTTC; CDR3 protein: CASSPPRTRTSEQFF
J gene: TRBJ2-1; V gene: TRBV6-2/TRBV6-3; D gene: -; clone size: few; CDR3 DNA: TGTGCCAGCAGTAGCGGGCTGTACAATGAGCAGTTCTTC; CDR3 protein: CASSSGLYNEQFF
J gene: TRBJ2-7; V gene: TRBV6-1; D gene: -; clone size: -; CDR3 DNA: TGTGCCAGCATCCAATTAGGGGGGGCTGAACCCTACGAGCAGTACTTC; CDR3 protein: CASIQLGGAEPYEQYF
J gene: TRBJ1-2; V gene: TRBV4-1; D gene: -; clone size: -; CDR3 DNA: TGCGCCAGCAGCCAAGAGTCAGGGAACTATGGCTACACCTTC; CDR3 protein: CASSQESGNYGYTF
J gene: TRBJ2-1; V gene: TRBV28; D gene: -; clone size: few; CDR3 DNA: TGTGCCAGCAGTTTGGGGGCCTTCCAGTTCTTC; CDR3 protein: CASSLGAFQFF
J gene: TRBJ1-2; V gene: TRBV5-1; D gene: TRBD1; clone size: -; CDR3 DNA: TGCGCCAGCAGGACCTCCGGGACAGGGGGCGTCATTAGGGGCTACACCTTC; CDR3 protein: CASRTSGTGGVIRGYTF
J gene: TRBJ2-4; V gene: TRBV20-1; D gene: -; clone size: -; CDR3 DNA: TGCAGTGCTAGAGATCCACTTGGAACGGACATTCAGTACTTC; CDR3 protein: CSARDPLGTDIQYF
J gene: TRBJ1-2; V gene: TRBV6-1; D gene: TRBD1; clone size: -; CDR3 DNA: TGTGCCAGCAGGCCGACAGGGACCAACTATGGCTACACCTTC; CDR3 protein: CASRPTGTNYGYTF